This T cell receptor beta chain was recovered during a study of T cells in Graves' hyperthyroidism and ophthalmopathy. Researchers amplified the TCR beta CDR3 regions from RNA transcripts. A set of HTBI primers served as the primers for a first-round RT-PCR of the TCR CDR3. In TCRdb, the multiplex PCR reads were re-called with MiXCR into one record per CDR3 protein. The profile covers about 840,000 distinct CDR3 sequences, with 35% to 45% appearing a single time and approximately 8.7% taken by the ten largest. Many counts were recorded for this clonotype. This sample holds PBMCs from 8.5 to 10 ml fresh peripheral blood. The CDR3 consists of 15 residues. The germline gives CDR1 ENHRY, CDR2 SYGVKD. Trimming took 9 bases from V and 1 from J, leaving 15 bases between them.

This receptor was taken from a man aged 18 to 30 with Graves' hyperthyroidism. V and J are TRBV10-3 and TRBJ2-2; D unclear. Sequenced material: blood. In DNA, the CDR3 is TGTGCCATTCCTGCGGCGGCACAGAACACCGGGGAGCTGTTTTTT. This codes for CAIPAAAQNTGELFF.